This TCR beta chain was recovered during a study of PD-L1 blockade in urothelial cancer. About the research overall: Male sex and bladder-origin urothelial cancer characterized about nine tenths of the roughly 29 patients.

The germline V gene has CDR1 MRHNA and CDR2 SNTAGT. V was cut by 0 bases and J by 12 bases, with 9 bases left in between. The CDR3 has 13 amino acids. Libraries were prepared by immunoSEQ multiplex PCR; TCRdb keeps only in-frame clonotypes and omits some of them. The sample yields about 88,000 clones, 90% seen once. The gene calls are TRBV6-4 and TRBJ2-6; a weak D match, TRBD2 (7 bases). The input for sequencing was PBMCs, taken around atezolizumab (anti-PD-L1) treatment. The clonotype comes from a man aged 60 to 75 with urothelial cancer. The chain's CDR3 is CASSDSGGAVLTF. CDR3 in DNA: TGTGCCAGCAGTGACTCGGGGGGGGCCGTCCTGACTTTC.